This TCR beta chain was captured in a study of T cell responses to AZD1222 COVID-19 vaccine. The data were produced by immunoSEQ multiplex PCR, yet TCRdb's version contains in-frame clones alone and is incomplete. Altogether some 150,000 clones are present, 70% to 90% being singletons, with the ten largest covering 3% to 3.5%. The V end lost 8 bases, the J end lost 2 bases, and 12 bases lay between the germline ends. CDR1 MNHEY and CDR2 SVGAGI come from the germline V gene. There are 13 residues in the CDR3. Worth noting for this clone: Its antigen is currently unknown.

Study findings and constraints: Among vaccine-associated CD4 TCRs, coverage spanned spike, with dominance at 160-218 and 743-854. None of the repertoires were sampled until the peak T cell response had passed.

The sequenced sample was peripheral blood, obtained on day 0 of MenACWY control vaccination. This chain links TRBV6-5 with TRBJ1-1; D may be TRBD1 (5 bases). This sequence originates from an adult in good health. The CDR3 sequence is CASRQPTNTEAFF. The CDR3, as DNA: TGTGCCAGCCGACAGCCTACTAACACTGAAGCTTTCTTT.